This TCR beta chain emerged from a study of cytomegalovirus exposure and HLA in healthy donors. Overall study context: In a later analysis, the roughly 120 validation repertoires were reported to have used the same platform as the roughly 670 first-cohort repertoires. Findings of the study overall: Diagnosis of cytomegalovirus status made by the classifier reportedly showed high specificity and sensitivity. Researchers reported that a few CMV-associated chains were confirmed in vitro as CMV antigen-specific. The study labeled roughly 160 TCR beta chains cytomegalovirus-associated.

Germline V gene sequence: CDR1 MNHEY, CDR2 SMNVEV (reference sequence). V was clipped by 5 bases and J by 2 bases; unmatched bases: 7. This CDR3 region has 15 residues. Worth noting for this clone: As yet, its antigen is unknown.

Clones were read by immunoSEQ multiplex PCR, and TCRdb kept only the in-frame ones, dropping some. The table records about 150,000 clones, about 90% of them present only once. The receptor's source is a young woman in good health and CMV-seropositive. The chain links TRBV27 to TRBJ2-3; 7 bases are a match to TRBD1. Sequenced sample: PBMCs. The CDR3 is CASSLTGAFTDTQYF. The CDR3 DNA follows: TGTGCCAGCAGTCTAACAGGGGCGTTCACAGATACGCAGTATTTT.